The source of this TCR beta chain is a study of vaccination and CD4 T cells after COVID-19 (dated 2022 in TCRdb). About the investigation overall: Convalescent patients had a positive SARS-CoV-2 result on nasal swab PCR, and of these patients, nine had mild disease and one had severe disease. Six males and four females were included in the convalescent cohort, with two Hispanic individuals, seven Caucasians, two Asians and one multiracial person represented. Each participant got two doses of either the Pfizer-BioNTech BNT162b2 vaccine (n=8) or the Moderna mRNA-1273 vaccine (n=2). Post-COVID blood samples from convalescent patients were collected a median of about 100 days after diagnosis, with a range of 35 to 161 days. The time from the second vaccine dose to post-vaccine blood sampling had a median of roughly 79 days and ranged from 14 to 241 days. Overlapping spike peptide pools from SARS-CoV-2 and from the common cold coronaviruses HCoV-NL63, HCoV-OC43 and HCoV-229E were used as culture stimuli. As controls, cultures received a CEFX viral epitope pool (the positive control), an HIV-1 Nef peptide pool (the negative control), or no peptide at all. In fewer than 12 COVID-19 convalescent patients and a handful of infection-naive healthy vaccine recipients, researchers compared the spike-specific CD4+ TCR repertoire from before mRNA vaccination with the repertoire from after. Points the paper makes about the study in general: Of the vaccine-specific clones in convalescent patients, 304 of 307, or nearly all, reacted only to SARS-CoV-2 spike and did not cross-react with common cold coronaviruses. The study included relatively few convalescent patients and did not analyze early timepoints after natural infection. Among the post-vaccine SARS-CoV-2-reactive clones in convalescent patients, a median approximately 90% showed up only after vaccination, which suggests vaccine-specific priming. The median number of SARS-CoV-2-reactive clonotypes rose from 20 to 25 after infection to roughly 38 after vaccination, but the change was not significant.

Notes on this clonotype: Its binding antigen is unknown. No qualities accompany the bases; no much larger clone lies one base away.

The treatment or condition label for this specimen denotes: approximately 9-day PBMC culture with coronavirus spike peptide pools or control peptides (ViraFEST assay). The ViraFEST assay was used in the study, in which antigen-specific T cells were expanded with peptide pools and expanded clonotypes were subsequently identified by TCR sequencing. The convalescent patients' positive SARS-CoV-2 PCR tests were from March to December 2020, which was before the Alpha, Beta and Delta variants emerged in the United States. PBMCs were cultured at around 2 million per well in IMDM supplemented with approximately 5% human AB serum and around 9.5 IU/ml IL-2, with about 10 ug/ml peptide pools added. Half of the culture medium was replaced with fresh IL-2-containing medium on days 3 and 7. Once the cells had been in culture for over 9 days, the EasySep CD4+ T cell isolation kit was used to isolate CD4+ T cells by negative selection. PBMCs were separated from whole blood using Ficoll-Paque Plus gradient centrifugation and then either used fresh or cryopreserved at -140C. In general, triplicate wells were set up for every culture condition.

The library was prepared using PCR. DNA from cultured CD4+ T cells was subjected to TCR sequencing with the Oncomine TCR Beta short-read assay at the Johns Hopkins FTIC core. The QIAamp micro DNA kit was used to extract genomic DNA from the cultured CD4+ T cells. Oncomine TCR Beta libraries from cultured CD4+ T cells were pooled with unique dual indexes and sequenced on an Illumina iSeq 100. The authors' pipeline ran thus. Non-productive sequences were removed, and CDR3s that did not start with C, did not end with F or W, or were shorter than 7 amino acids were discarded. Antigen-specific clonotypes were identified using the MANAFEST web application through comparison of peptide-stimulated wells with reference and other culture wells. An FDR below 0.05, an odds ratio above 5, and a productive frequency above 0.1% in at least two of three replicate wells were required for clones to be considered positive. Cross-reactive clonotypes were defined as significantly expanded in both SARS-CoV-2 spike wells and at least one common cold coronavirus spike condition. Similarity between CDR3 sequences was evaluated in R version 3.6.1 using Levenshtein distances (stringdist) and unrooted phylogenetic trees (ape). TCRdb redid the processing of the public reads, applying fastp at Q25 and MiXCR, and retained in-frame beta chains. Each entry is one CDR3 protein sequence, shown with its most common DNA and genes. These V and J calls originate from TCRdb's pipeline instead of the authors' own analysis. This sample gives more than 10,000 distinct CDR3 sequences in total; under 65% of them show up just once. The ten largest account for 17% of the sample.

The CDR3, cysteine through phenylalanine, is 15 amino acids long. Kept here is only the CDR3 DNA, which spans 45 bases and is read in frame from base 1. Trimming at the junction amounts to 4 bases on V and 8 bases on J, and the germline ends lie 18 bases apart. CDR1 and CDR2, looked up from the germline V gene, are MRHNA and SNTAGT. The clonotype originates from a human donor with COVID-19. The sequenced sample was cultured CD4+ T cells from blood, obtained after SARS-CoV-2 vaccination. This receptor chain uses TRBV6-4 and TRBJ2-1; TRBD1 is possibly the D segment (5 matching bases). The CDR3 corresponds to CASSGTPGQGDEQFF. The DNA sequence is TGTGCCAGCAGTGGTACTCCGGGCCAGGGCGATGAGCAGTTCTTC.